Shown below are 3 T cell receptor beta chains from a single sample sequenced in a study of a mutant IDH1 vaccine in newly diagnosed glioma. Repertoires were generated with immunoSEQ multiplex PCR, while TCRdb's copy carries only in-frame clones and drops some. The data hold 90,000 to 95,000 clones, with roughly 80% observed a single time. Time point here: baseline, week 1 (first vaccination visit). Treatment noted: pre-vaccination baseline after standard-of-care therapy. The sample in question was PBMCs, obtained from a glioma patient treated with radiotherapy, temozolomide or both. The origin of the receptors is a woman aged 50 to 60 with glioma.

The J gene is TRBJ2-6, the V gene TRBV4-3; no clear D gene. The CDR3 runs to 15 residues. Germline CDR1 reads LGHNA; CDR2 reads YSLEER. The V and J ends lost 0 bases and 0 bases respectively, with 3 bases between them. The CDR3 DNA follows: TGCGCCAGCAGCCAAGATAACTCTGGGGCCAACGTCCTGACTTTC. Amino acids: CASSQDNSGANVLTF.

This chain uses TRBV6-5 with TRBJ1-1, with 7 bases fitting TRBD1. V was pared by 5 bases and J by 7 bases, with 7 bases of the junction left unmatched. CDR3 length equals 13 residues. Germline assignment: CDR1 MNHEY and CDR2 SVGAGI. CDR3 sequence: CASSDRDFIEAFF. The DNA of the CDR3 is TGTGCCAGCAGTGACAGGGATTTTATTGAAGCTTTCTTT.

This clone is a singleton in its sample. The chain carries TRBV4-2 and TRBJ1-1; maybe TRBD1 (6 bases). V gave up 3 bases and J gave up 1 base, with 12 bases separating them. The CDR3 has 15 amino acids. Germline values: CDR1 LGHNA, CDR2 YNFKEQ. The CDR3 protein is CASSQPGQQNTEAFF. The CDR3 nucleotides read TGTGCCAGCAGCCAGCCGGGACAACAGAACACTGAAGCTTTCTTT.